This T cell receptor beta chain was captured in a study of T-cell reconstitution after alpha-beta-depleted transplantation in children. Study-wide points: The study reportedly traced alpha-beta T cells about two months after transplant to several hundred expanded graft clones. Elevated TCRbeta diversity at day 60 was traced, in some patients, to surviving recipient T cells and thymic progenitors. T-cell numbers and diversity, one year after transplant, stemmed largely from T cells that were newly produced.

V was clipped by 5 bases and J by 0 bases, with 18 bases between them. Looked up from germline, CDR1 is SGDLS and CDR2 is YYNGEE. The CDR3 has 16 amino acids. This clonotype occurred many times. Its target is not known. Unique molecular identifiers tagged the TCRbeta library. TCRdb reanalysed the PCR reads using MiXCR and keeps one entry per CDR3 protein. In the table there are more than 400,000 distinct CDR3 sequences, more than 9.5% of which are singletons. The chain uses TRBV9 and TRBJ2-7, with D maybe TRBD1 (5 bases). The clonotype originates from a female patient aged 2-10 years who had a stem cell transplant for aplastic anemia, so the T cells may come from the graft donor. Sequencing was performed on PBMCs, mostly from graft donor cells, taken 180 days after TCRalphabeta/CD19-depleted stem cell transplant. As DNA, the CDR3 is TGTGCCAGCAGGCCGACAGCCCCTGCCCGCTCCTACGAGCAGTACGTC. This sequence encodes CASRPTAPARSYEQYV.